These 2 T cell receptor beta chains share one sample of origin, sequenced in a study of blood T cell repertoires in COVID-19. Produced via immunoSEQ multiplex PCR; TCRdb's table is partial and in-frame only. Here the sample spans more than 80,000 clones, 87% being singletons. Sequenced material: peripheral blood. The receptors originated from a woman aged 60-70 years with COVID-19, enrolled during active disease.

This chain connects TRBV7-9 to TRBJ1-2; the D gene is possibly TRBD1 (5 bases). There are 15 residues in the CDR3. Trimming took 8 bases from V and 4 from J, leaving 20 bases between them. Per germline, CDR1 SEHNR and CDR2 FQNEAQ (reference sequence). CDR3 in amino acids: CASSEAGRGGYGYTF. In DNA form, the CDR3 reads TGTGCCAGCTCCGAGGCGGGGAGGGGAGGCTATGGCTACACCTTC.

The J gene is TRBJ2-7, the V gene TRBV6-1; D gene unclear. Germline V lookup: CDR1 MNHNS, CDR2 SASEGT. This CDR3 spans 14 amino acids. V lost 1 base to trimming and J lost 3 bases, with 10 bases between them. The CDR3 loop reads CASSEVKSYYEQYF. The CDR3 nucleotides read TGTGCCAGCAGTGAAGTAAAGAGCTACTACGAGCAGTACTTC.